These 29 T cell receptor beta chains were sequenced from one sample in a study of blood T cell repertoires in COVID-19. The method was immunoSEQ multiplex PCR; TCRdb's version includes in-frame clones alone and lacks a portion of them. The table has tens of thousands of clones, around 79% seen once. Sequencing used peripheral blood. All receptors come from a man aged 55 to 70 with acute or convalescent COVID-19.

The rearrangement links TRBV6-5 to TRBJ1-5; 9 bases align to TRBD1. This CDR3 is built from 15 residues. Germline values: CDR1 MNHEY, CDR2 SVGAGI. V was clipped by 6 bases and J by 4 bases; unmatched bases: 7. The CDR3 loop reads CASSSDRGRNQPQHF. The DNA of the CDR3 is TGTGCCAGCAGCTCAGACAGGGGGAGGAATCAGCCCCAGCATTTT.

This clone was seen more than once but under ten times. The CDR3 is CASSYENQGALPSGANVLTF. The CDR3, as DNA: TGTGCCAGCAGTTACGAAAACCAGGGGGCCCTTCCATCTGGGGCCAACGTCCTGACTTTC. The V gene is TRBV6-2 or TRBV6-3, the J gene TRBJ2-6, with 8 bases lining up with TRBD1. CDR3 length: 20 amino acids. CDR1 MNHEY and CDR2 SVGEGT come from the germline V gene. J lost 1 base, V lost 2 bases, and 13 bases had no gene match.

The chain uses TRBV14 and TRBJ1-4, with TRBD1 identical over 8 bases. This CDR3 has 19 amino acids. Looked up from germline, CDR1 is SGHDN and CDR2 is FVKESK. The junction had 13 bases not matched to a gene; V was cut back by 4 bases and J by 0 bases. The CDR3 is CASSRLRAGGLATNEKLFF. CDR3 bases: TGTGCCAGCAGCCGTCTAAGGGCAGGGGGCCTTGCAACTAATGAAAAACTGTTTTTT.

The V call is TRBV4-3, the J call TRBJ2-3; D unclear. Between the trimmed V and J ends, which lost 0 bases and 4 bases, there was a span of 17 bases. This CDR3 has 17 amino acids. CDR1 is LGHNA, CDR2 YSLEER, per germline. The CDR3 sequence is CASSQDTRSGHSDTQYF. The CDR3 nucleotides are TGCGCCAGCAGCCAAGATACGAGGAGTGGTCATTCAGATACGCAGTATTTT.

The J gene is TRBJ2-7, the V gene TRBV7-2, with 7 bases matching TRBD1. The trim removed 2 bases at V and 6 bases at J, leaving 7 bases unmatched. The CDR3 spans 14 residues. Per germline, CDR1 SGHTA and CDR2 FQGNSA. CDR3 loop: CASSLYGPGGEQYF. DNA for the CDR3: TGTGCCAGCAGCTTATACGGGCCAGGGGGCGAGCAGTACTTC.

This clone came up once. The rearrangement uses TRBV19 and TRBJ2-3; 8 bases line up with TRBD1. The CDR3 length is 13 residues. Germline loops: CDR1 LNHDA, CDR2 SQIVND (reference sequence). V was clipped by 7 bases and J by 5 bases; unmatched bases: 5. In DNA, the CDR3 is TGTGCCAGTAACGGACAGGGCGTAGATACGCAGTATTTT. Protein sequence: CASNGQGVDTQYF.

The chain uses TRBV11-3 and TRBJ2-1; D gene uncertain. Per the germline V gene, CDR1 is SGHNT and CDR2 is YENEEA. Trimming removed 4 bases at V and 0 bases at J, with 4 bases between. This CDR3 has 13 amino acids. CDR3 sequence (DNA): TGTGCCAGCAGCTCTAACTCCTACAATGAGCAGTTCTTC. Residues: CASSSNSYNEQFF.

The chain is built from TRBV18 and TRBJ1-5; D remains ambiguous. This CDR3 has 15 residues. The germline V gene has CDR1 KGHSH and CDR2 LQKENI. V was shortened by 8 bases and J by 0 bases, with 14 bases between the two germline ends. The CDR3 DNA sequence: TGTGCCAGCCGGAGAGAGCCCGATAGCAATCAGCCCCAGCATTTT. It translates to CASRREPDSNQPQHF.

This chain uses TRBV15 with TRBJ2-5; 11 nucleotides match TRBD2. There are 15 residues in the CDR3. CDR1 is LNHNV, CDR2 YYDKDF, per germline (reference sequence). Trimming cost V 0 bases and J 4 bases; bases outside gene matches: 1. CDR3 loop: CATSRDLAGGETQYF. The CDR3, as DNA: TGTGCCACCAGCAGAGATCTAGCGGGAGGAGAGACCCAGTACTTC.

The CDR3 sequence: CASTRDQQGRVGYTF. The DNA for the CDR3 is TGTGCCAGCACCCGAGATCAACAGGGAAGGGTGGGCTACACCTTC. J is TRBJ1-2 and V is TRBV6-6; tentative D call: TRBD1 (6 bases). The CDR3 is made up of 15 amino acids. Between the trimmed V and J ends, which lost 7 bases and 8 bases, there was a span of 23 bases. From germline, CDR1 is MNHNY and CDR2 SVGAGI (reference sequence).

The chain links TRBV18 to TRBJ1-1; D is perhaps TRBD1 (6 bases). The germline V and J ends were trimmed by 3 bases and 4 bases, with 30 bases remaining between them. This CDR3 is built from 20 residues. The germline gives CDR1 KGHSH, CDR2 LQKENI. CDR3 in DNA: TGTGCCAGCTCACCCTCCGGGACATTGACCCCCAGTTTCAGATCCACTGAAGCTTTCTTT. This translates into CASSPSGTLTPSFRSTEAFF.

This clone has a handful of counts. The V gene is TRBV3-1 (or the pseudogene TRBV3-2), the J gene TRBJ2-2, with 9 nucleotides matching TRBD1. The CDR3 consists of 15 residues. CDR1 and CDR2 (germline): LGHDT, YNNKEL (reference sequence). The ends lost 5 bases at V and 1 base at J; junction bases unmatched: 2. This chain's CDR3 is CASSWGQGNTGELFF. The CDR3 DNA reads TGTGCCAGCAGCTGGGGACAGGGGAACACCGGGGAGCTGTTTTTT.

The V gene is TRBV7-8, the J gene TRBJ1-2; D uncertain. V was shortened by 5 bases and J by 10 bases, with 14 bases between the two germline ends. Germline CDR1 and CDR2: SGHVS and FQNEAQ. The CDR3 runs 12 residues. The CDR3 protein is CASSPPPLDYTF. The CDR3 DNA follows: TGTGCCAGCAGCCCTCCTCCTTTAGACTACACCTTC.

CDR3 protein: CASRPQGAGEKLFF. DNA of the CDR3: TGTGCCAGCAGACCACAGGGGGCGGGTGAAAAACTGTTTTTT. The chain recombines TRBV2 with TRBJ1-4; TRBD1 matches 9 bases. The germline V gene has CDR1 SNHLY and CDR2 FYNNEI. This CDR3 comprises 14 residues. The V segment lost 6 bases and the J segment 7 bases; nucleotides outside the gene matches: 6.

DNA for the CDR3: TGTGCCAGCAGTTCGTCCCGATACAGGGGTTACTTC. It specifies CASSSSRYRGYF. The chain has TRBV12-3 or TRBV12-4 and TRBJ2-7, with 7 nucleotides matching TRBD1. The J segment lost 13 bases and the V segment lost 4 bases, leaving 10 bases of the junction unmatched. The CDR3 has 12 amino acids.

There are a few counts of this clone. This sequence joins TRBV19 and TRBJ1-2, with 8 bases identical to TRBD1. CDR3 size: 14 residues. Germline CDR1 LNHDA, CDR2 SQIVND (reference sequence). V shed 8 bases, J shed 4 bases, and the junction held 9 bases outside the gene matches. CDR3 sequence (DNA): TGTGCCAGTCGCGACAGGGGCCAGGGCTATGGCTACACCTTC. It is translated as CASRDRGQGYGYTF.

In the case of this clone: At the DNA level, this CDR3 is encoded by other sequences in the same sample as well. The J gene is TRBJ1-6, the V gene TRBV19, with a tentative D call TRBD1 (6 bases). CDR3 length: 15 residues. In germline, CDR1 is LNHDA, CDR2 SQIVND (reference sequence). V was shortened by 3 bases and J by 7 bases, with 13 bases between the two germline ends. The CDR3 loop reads CASSIGRGANSPLHF. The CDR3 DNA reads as TGTGCCAGTAGTATCGGGCGGGGGGCCAATTCACCCCTCCACTTT.

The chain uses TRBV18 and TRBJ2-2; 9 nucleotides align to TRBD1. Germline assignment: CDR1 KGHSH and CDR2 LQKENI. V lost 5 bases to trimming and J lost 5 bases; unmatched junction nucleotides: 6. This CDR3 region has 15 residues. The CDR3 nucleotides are TGTGCCAGCTCAGGGACAGGGAGAAGTACCGGGGAGCTGTTTTTT. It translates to CASSGTGRSTGELFF.

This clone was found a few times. CDR3 loop: CASSFGFNQPQHF. In DNA, the CDR3 is TGTGCCAGCAGCTTTGGCTTCAATCAGCCCCAGCATTTT. V usage is TRBV11-2 and J usage is TRBJ1-5; D remains ambiguous. Germline CDR1 and CDR2: SGHAT and FQNNGV. CDR3 size: 13 residues. Trimming cost V 3 bases and J 3 bases, with 6 bases left between them.

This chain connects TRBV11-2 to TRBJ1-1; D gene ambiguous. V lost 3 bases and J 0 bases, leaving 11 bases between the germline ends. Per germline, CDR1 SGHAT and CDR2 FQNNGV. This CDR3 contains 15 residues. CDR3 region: CASSLMGQLNTEAFF. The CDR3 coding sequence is TGTGCCAGCAGCTTGATGGGCCAGCTGAACACTGAAGCTTTCTTT.

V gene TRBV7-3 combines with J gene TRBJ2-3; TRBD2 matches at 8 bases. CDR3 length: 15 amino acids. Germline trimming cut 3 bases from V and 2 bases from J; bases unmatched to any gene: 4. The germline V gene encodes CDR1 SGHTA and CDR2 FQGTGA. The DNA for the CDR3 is TGTGCCAGCAGCTTTAGCGGGACTTCCACAGATACGCAGTATTTT. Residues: CASSFSGTSTDTQYF.

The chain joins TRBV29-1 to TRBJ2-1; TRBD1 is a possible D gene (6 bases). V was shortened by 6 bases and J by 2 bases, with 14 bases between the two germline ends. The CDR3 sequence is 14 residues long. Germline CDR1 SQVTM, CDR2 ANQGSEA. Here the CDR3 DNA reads TGCAGCGTGGTCGGACAGAGACCCTACAATGAGCAGTTCTTC. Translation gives CSVVGQRPYNEQFF.

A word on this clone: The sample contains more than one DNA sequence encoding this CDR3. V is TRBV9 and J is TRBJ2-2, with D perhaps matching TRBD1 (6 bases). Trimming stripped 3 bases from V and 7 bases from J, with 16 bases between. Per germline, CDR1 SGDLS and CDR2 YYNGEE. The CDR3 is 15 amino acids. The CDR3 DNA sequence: TGTGCCAGCAGCGCCCGTGGGGGCGCAATCGGGGAGCTGTTTTTT. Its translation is CASSARGGAIGELFF.

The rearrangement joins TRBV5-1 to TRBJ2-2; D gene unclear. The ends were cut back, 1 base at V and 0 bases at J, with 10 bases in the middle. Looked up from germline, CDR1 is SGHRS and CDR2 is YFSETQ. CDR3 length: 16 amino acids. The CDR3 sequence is CASSLLNLANTGELFF. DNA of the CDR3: TGCGCCAGCAGCTTGCTCAACCTAGCGAACACCGGGGAGCTGTTTTTT.

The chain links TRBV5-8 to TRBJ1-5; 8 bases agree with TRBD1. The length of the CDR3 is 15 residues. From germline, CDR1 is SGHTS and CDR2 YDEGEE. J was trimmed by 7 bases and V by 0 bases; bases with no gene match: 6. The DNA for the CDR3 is TGTGCCAGCAGCTTGGAGCCAGGGGGCCGGCAGCCCCAGCATTTT. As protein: CASSLEPGGRQPQHF.

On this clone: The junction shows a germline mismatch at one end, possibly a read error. The CDR3 DNA sequence: TGTGCCAGCAGCCAAGATACAGGGGGGTATGGGTACACCTTC. Its translation: CASSQDTGGYGYTF. This sequence joins TRBV3-1 (or the pseudogene TRBV3-2) and TRBJ1-2; 8 bases align to TRBD1. The germline V gene encodes CDR1 LGHDT and CDR2 YNNKEL (reference sequence). The CDR3 runs to 14 residues.

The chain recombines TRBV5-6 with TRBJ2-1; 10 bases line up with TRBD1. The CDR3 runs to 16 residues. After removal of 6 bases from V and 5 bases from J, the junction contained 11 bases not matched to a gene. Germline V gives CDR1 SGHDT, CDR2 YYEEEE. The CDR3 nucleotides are TGTGCCAGCAACTTCCTCGGGACAGGGGCCCACAATGAGCAGTTCTTC. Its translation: CASNFLGTGAHNEQFF.

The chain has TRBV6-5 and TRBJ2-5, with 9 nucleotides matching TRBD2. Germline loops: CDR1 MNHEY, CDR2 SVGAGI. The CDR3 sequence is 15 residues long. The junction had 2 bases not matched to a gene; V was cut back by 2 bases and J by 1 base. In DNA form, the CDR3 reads TGTGCCAGCAGTTACCTAGCGGGGAGCCAAGAGACCCAGTACTTC. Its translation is CASSYLAGSQETQYF.

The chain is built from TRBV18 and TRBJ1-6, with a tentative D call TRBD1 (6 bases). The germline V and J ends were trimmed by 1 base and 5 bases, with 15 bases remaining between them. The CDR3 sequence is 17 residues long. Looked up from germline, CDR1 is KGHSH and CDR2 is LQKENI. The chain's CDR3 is CASSPQQGGGDNSPLHF. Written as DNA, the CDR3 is TGTGCCAGCTCACCACAACAGGGTGGGGGAGATAATTCACCCCTCCACTTT.